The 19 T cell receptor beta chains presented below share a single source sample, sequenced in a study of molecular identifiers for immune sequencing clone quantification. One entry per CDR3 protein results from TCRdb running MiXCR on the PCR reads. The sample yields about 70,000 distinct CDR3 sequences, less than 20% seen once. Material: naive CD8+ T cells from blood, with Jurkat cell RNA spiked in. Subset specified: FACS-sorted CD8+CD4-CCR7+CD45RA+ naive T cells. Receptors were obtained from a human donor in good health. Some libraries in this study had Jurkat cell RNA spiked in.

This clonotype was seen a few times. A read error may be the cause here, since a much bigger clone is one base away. CDR3 sequence reads: CTSTQGNEQYF. The CDR3 bases are TGTACCAGCACCCAGGGGAACGAGCAGTACTTC. This sequence joins TRBV6-2 or TRBV6-3 and TRBJ2-7; D may be TRBD1 (6 bases). CDR1 and CDR2 from the germline V gene are MNHEY and SVGEGT. CDR3 length: 11 amino acids.

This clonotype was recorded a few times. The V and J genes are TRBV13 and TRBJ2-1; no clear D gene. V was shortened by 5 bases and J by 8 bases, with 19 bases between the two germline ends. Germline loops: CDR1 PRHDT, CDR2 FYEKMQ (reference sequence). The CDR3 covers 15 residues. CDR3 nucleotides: TGTGCCAGCAGCCAAACAGAGACCCAAGCACATGAGCAGTTCTTC. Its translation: CASSQTETQAHEQFF.

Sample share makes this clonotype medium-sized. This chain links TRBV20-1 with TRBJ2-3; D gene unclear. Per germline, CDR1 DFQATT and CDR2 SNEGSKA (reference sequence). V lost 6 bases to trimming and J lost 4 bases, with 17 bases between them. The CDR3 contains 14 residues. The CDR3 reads CSARASAMADTQYF. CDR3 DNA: TGCAGTGCAAGGGCGTCGGCTATGGCAGATACGCAGTATTTT.

CDR3 DNA: TGTGCTAGTGGTTTGGCCTCCCGCCGCGGGACAGGGGCCTACGAGCAGTACTTC. It yields the protein CASGLASRRGTGAYEQYF. The chain links TRBV12-5 to TRBJ2-7; TRBD1 aligns across 10 bases. Per germline, CDR1 LGHNT and CDR2 FRNRAP. V shed 1 base, J shed 2 bases, and the junction held 11 bases outside the gene matches. The CDR3 has 18 residues.

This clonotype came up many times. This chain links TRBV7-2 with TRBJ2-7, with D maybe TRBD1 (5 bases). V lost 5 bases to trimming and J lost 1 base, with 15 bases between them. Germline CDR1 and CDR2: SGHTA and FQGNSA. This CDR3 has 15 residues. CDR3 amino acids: CASSQSPGRSYEQYF. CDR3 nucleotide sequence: TGTGCCAGCAGCCAAAGTCCAGGGCGGTCCTACGAGCAGTACTTC.

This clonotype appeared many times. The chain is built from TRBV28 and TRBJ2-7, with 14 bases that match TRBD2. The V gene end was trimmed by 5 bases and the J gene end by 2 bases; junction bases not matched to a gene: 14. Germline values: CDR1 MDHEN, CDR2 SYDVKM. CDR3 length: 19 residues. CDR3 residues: CASSPPGLAGVLSPYEQYF. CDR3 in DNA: TGTGCCAGCAGTCCTCCGGGACTAGCGGGAGTCTTAAGCCCCTACGAGCAGTACTTC.

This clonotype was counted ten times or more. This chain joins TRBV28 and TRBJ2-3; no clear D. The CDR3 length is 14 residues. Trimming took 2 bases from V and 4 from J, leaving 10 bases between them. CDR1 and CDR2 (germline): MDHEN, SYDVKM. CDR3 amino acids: CASSLRPNPDTQYF. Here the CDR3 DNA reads TGTGCCAGCAGTTTACGCCCGAACCCAGATACGCAGTATTTT.

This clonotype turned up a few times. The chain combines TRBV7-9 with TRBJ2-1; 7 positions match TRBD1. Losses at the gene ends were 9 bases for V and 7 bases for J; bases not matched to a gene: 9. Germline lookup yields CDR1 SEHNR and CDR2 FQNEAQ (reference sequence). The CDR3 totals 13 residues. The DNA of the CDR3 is TGTGCCAGACAGGGGACAGACCTAAATGAGCAGTTCTTC. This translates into CARQGTDLNEQFF.

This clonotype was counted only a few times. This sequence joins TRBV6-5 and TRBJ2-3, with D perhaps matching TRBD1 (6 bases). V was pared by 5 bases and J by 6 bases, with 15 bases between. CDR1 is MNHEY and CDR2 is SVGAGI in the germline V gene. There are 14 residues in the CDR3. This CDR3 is CASSKGQPRDTQYF. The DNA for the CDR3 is TGTGCCAGCAGTAAAGGACAGCCCAGGGATACGCAGTATTTT.

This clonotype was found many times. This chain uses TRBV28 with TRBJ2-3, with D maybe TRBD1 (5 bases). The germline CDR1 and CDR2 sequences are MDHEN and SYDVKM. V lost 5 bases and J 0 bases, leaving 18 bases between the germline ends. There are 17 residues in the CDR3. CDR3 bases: TGTGCCAGCAGTATAGGGGCGGAAACACATAGCACAGATACGCAGTATTTT. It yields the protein CASSIGAETHSTDTQYF.

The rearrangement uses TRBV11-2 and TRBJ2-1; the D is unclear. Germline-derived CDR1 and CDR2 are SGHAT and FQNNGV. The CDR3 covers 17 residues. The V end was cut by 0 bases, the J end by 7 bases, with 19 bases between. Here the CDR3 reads CASSLDPALRLGNEQFF. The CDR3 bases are TGTGCCAGCAGCTTAGATCCGGCACTGCGGCTCGGGAATGAGCAGTTCTTC.

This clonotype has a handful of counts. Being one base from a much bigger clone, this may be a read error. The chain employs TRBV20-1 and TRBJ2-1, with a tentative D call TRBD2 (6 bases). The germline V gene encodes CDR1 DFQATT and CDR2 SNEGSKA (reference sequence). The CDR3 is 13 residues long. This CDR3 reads CSARDSGTYERFF. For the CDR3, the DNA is TGCAGTGCTAGAGATTCGGGGACTTATGAGCGGTTCTTC.

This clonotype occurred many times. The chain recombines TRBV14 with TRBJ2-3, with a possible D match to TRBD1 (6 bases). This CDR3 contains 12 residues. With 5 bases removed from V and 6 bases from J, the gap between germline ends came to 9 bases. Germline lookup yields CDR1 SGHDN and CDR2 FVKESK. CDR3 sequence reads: CASSNRVDTQYF. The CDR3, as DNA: TGTGCCAGCAGCAACAGGGTTGATACGCAGTATTTT.

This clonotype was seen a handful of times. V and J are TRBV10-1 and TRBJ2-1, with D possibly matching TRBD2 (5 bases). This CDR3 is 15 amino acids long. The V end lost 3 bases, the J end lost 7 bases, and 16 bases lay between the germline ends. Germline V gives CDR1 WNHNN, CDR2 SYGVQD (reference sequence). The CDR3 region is CASSENVGVRNEQFF. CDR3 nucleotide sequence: TGCGCCAGCAGTGAAAATGTGGGAGTGAGGAATGAGCAGTTCTTC.

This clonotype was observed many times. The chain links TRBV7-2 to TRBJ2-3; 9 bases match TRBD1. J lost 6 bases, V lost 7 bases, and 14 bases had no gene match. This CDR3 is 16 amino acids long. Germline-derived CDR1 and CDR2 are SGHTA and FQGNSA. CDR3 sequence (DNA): TGTGCCAGCAACCAACCGGGACAGGGAAGTTTTGATACGCAGTATTTT. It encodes CASNQPGQGSFDTQYF.

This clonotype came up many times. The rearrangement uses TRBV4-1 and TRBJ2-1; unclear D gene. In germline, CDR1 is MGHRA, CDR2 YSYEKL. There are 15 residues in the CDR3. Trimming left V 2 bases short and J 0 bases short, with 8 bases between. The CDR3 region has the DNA TGCGCCAGCAGCCAATGGCAGAGCTCCTACAATGAGCAGTTCTTC. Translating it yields CASSQWQSSYNEQFF.

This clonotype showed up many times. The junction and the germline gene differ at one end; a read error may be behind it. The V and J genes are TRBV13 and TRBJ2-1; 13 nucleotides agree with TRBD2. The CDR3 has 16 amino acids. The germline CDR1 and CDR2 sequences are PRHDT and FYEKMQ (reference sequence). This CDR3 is CASSPRGLAGYSEQFF. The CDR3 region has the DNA TGTGCCAGCAGCCCCCGGGGACTAGCGGGGTACAGTGAGCAGTTCTTC.

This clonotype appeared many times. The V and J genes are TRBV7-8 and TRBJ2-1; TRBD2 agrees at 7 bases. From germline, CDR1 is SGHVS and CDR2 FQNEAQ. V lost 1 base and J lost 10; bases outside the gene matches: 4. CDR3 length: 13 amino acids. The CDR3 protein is CASSLGGGVEQFF. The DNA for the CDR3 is TGTGCCAGCAGCTTAGGGGGGGGAGTCGAGCAGTTCTTC.

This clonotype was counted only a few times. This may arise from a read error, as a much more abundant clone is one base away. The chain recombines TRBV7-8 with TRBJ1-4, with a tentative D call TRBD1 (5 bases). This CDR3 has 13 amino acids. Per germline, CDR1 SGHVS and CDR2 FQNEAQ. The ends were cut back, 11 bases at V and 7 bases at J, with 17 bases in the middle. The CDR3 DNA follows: TGTGCCTGCAACCCAGGGAATGGTGAAAAACTGTTTTTT. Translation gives CACNPGNGEKLFF.